Described below is a single TCR beta chain sequence and its context. Germline trimming cut 4 bases from V and 6 bases from J; bases unmatched to any gene: 9. The germline gives CDR1 SGDLS, CDR2 YYNGEE. This CDR3 contains 16 residues. This specimen belongs to a study of T cell changes during pregnancy in multiple sclerosis. This table comes from immunoSEQ multiplex PCR, and its TCRdb copy is limited to in-frame clones, with some not included. This sample has 35,000 to 55,000 clones, with roughly 90% found just once. The source is a female donor in good health, enrolled as a control in a pregnancy study. The rearrangement joins TRBV9 to TRBJ2-3; TRBD2 aligns across 12 bases. The sample in question was peripheral blood, obtained in the second trimester of pregnancy. The CDR3 protein is CASSQRLAGDTDTQYF. In DNA form, the CDR3 reads TGTGCCAGCAGCCAGAGACTAGCGGGAGATACGGATACGCAGTATTTT.